These T cell receptor beta chains were read from a single sample in a study of PD-1 blockade in classical Hodgkin lymphoma. The repertoire was sequenced with immunoSEQ multiplex PCR; TCRdb's copy has only in-frame clones and lacks some. This table has about 32,000 clones, around 81% appearing once. Here the sequenced sample was peripheral blood mononuclear cells (PBMCs), taken before the fourth cycle of nivolumab. The source of these receptors is a human donor with classical Hodgkin lymphoma. Each CDR3 is given without its conserved first and last residue. The listing skips clone size in some rows; elsewhere it reads once, few, many or a size class.

V	size	J	CDR3
TRBV2	once	TRBJ2-7	ASSEGDRRYEQY
TRBV5-4	.	TRBJ2-1	ASRGTSSGNEQF
TRBV19	.	TRBJ2-7	ASRDEPLGEQY
TRBV4-3	once	TRBJ2-1	ASLPDIGRGGGEQF
TRBV7-2	.	TRBJ2-4	ASSLVPGQKNIQY
TRBV7-9	.	TRBJ2-2	ASSLQGDTGELF
TRBV7-3	.	TRBJ2-1	ASSLSQSDEQF
TRBV14	few	TRBJ2-2	ASSHRTGELF
TRBV11-2	.	TRBJ1-1	ASSRNTEAF
TRBV28	.	TRBJ1-5	ASSTGGNQPQH
TRBV7-6	.	TRBJ2-7	ASSLAPLAGVGEQY
TRBV7-2	.	TRBJ2-5	ASSFTGGREETQY
TRBV6-5	.	TRBJ1-1	ASTGTGSVHGEAF
TRBV2	.	TRBJ1-1	ASSEGHMNTEAF
TRBV7-2	few	TRBJ1-2	ASSFNRDRGGHGYT
TRBV15	few	TRBJ1-2	ATKDSRNYGYT
TRBV5-6	once	TRBJ1-4	ASSVSGTNEKLF
TRBV9	.	TRBJ2-1	ASSVDPSGYNEQF
TRBV25-1	few	TRBJ1-1	ASSETGGTEAF
TRBV19	.	TRBJ2-1	ASSTPTELSSYNEQF
TRBV30	.	TRBJ1-6	AFRTADNSPLH
TRBV5-4	.	TRBJ2-1	ASSLVASGLEQF
TRBV9	.	TRBJ2-2	ASSVDGTIGTGELF
TRBV18	.	TRBJ1-2	ASSPKTGLVNYGYT
TRBV4-2	.	TRBJ1-2	ASSQDLSFNYGYT
TRBV28	.	TRBJ1-2	ASSRGRLGYT
TRBV9	.	TRBJ2-7	ASSVAGSGPYEQY
TRBV5-1	few	TRBJ1-4	ASSLRQGGEKLF
TRBV27	.	TRBJ2-1	ASTLSTGWPYNEQF
TRBV29-1	.	TRBJ2-5	SVRGLGGSVTETQY
TRBV4-3	.	TRBJ1-2	ASSQDLPGKGDGYT
TRBV2	.	TRBJ1-1	ASSVRVEAF
TRBV7-6	.	TRBJ2-1	ASSSLWGEDHNEQF
TRBV7-2	.	TRBJ1-5	ASSLGSDRSPQH
TRBV27	few	TRBJ1-6	ASSLSYRQRYNSPLH
TRBV6-1	once	TRBJ1-1	ASGLEGYTEAF
TRBV4-3	.	TRBJ1-4	ASSQELFRGGSRKLF
TRBV7-2	.	TRBJ1-2	ASSPSLGVYGYT
TRBV29-1	.	TRBJ2-5	SVKAAGGRETQY
TRBV5-1	once	TRBJ1-4	ASSLETPNEKLF
TRBV7-9	few	TRBJ1-1	ATDTGGEAF